The sequence of this T cell receptor (beta chain) was determined in a study of response to subunit inactivated influenza vaccine. Findings and limits, study-wide: Authors suggested seasonal influenza vaccinations each recruit few new T cells.

TCRdb fed the RT-PCR reads into MiXCR, producing one record per CDR3 protein. The sample yields about 650,000 distinct CDR3 sequences, 13% to 15% seen once. This clonotype was found a few times. Antigen unknown. The CDR3 is 12 amino acids. Germline trimming cut 6 bases from V and 7 bases from J; bases unmatched to any gene: 1. The germline gives CDR1 MNHNS, CDR2 SASEGT. The starting material was PBMCs from blood, obtained about 14 days before vaccination. The source of this sequence is a man aged 50 or older who received an inactivated influenza vaccine. The V gene is TRBV6-1, the J gene TRBJ2-7; the match to TRBD2 covers 12 bases. The CDR3 DNA is TGTGCCAGCAGGGGACTAGCGGGTGAGCAGTACTTC. Translated: CASRGLAGEQYF.